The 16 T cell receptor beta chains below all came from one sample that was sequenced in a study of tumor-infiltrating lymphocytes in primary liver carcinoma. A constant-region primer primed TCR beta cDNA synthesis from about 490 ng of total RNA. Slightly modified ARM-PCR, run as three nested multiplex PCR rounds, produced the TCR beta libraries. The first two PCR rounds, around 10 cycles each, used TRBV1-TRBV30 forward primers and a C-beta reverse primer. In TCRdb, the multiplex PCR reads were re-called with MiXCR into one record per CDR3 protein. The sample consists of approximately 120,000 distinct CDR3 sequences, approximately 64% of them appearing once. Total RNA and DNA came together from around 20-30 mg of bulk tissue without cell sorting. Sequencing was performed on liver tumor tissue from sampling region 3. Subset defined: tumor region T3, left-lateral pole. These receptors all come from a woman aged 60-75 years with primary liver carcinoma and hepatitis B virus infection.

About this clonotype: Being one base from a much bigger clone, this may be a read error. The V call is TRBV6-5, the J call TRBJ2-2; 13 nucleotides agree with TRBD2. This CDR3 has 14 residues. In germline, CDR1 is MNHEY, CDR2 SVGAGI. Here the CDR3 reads CAGGLAGNTWELFF. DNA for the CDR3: TGTGCCGGGGGACTAGCGGGGAACACCTGGGAGCTGTTTTTT.

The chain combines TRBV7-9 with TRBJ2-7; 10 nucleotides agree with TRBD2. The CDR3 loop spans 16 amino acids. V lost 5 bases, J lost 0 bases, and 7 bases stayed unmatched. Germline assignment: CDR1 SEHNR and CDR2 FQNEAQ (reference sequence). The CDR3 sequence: CASSIERGGVSYEQYF. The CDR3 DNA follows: TGTGCCAGCAGCATAGAGCGGGGGGGGGTCTCCTACGAGCAGTACTTC.

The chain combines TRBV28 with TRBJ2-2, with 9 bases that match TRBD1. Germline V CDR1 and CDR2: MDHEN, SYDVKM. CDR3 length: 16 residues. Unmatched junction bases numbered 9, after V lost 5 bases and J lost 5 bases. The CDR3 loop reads CASSGTGRLRTGELFF. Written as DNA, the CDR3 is TGTGCCAGCAGTGGGACAGGGCGACTAAGGACCGGGGAGCTGTTTTTT.

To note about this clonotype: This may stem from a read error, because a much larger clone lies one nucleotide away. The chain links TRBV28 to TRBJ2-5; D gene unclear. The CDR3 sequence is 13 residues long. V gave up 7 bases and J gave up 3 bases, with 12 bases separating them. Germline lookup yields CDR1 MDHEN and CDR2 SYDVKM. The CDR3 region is CASTPTAKETQYF. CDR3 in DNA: TGTGCCAGCACCCCTACGGCCAAAGAGACCCAGTACTTC.

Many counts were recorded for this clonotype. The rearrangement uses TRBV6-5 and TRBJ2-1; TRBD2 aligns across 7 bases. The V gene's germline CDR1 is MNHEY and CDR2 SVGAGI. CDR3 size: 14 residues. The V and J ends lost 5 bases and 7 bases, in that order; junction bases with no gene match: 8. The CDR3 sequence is CASSLPGGRNEQFF. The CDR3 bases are TGTGCCAGCAGTCTCCCGGGGGGTAGGAATGAGCAGTTCTTC.

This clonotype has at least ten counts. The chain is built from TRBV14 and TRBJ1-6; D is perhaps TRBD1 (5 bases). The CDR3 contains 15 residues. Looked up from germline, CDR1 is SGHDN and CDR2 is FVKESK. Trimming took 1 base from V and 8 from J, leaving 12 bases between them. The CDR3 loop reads CASSQGGWGDSPLHF. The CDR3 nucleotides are TGTGCCAGCAGCCAAGGGGGATGGGGGGATTCACCCCTCCACTTT.

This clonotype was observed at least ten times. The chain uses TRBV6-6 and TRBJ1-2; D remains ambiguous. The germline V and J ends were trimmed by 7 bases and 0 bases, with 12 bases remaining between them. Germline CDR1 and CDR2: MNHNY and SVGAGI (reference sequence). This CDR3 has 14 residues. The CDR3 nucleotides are TGTGCCAGCAATGGTGCAGGCTCTAACTATGGCTACACCTTC. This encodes CASNGAGSNYGYTF.

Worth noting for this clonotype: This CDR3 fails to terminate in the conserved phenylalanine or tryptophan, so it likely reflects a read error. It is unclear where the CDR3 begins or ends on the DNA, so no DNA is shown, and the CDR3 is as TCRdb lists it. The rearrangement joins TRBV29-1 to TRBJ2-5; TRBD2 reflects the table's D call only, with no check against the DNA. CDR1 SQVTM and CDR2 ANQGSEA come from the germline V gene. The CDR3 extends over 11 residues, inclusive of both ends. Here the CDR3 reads CSGARQETRYL.

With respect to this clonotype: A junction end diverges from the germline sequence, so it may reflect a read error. CDR3 nucleotide sequence: TGTGCCGGCAGCCTGGATACTGTAAGGGGAATGAACACTGAAGCTTTCTTT. This encodes CAGSLDTVRGMNTEAFF. V gene TRBV5-1 combines with J gene TRBJ1-1, with D possibly being TRBD1 (5 bases). CDR1 and CDR2 (germline): SGHRS, YFSETQ. The CDR3 consists of 17 residues. The full variable domain, in which reference TRBV5-1 and TRBJ1-1 provide the parts outside the CDR3, is KAGVTQTPRYLIKTRGQQVTLSCSPISGHRSVSWYQQTPGQGLQFLFEYFSETQRNKGNFPGRFSGRQFSNSRSEMNVSTLELGDSALYLCAGSLDTVRGMNTEAFFGQGTRLTVV.

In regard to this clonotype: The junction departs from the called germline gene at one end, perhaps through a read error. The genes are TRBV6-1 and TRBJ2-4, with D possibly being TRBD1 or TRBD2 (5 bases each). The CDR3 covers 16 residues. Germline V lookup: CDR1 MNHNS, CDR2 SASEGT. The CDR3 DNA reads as TGTGCCAGCACCCGAGGGGTGGAGCTAGCCAAAAACATTCAGTACTTT. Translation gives CASTRGVELAKNIQYF.

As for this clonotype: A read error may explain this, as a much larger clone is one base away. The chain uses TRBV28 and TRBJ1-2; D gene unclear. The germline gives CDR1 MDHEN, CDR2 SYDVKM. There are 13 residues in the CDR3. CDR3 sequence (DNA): TGTGCCAGCAGTTCTCCTCAAGACTATGGCTACATCTTC. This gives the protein CASSSPQDYGYIF.

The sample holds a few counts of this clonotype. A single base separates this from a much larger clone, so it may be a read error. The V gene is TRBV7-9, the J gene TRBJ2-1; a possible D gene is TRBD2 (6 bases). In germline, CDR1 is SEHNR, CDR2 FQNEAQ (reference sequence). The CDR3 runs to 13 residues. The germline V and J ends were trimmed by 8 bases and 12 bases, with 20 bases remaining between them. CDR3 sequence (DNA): TGTGCCAGCGCCCGGGACTTCTCTCATGGGCAGTTCTTC. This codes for CASARDFSHGQFF.

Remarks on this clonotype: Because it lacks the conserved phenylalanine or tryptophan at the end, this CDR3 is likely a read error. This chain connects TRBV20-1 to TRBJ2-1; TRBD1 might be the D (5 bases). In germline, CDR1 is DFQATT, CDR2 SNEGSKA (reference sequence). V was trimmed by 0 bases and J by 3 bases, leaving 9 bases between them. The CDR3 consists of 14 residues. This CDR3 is CSARDRVHYNEQFL. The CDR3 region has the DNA TGCAGTGCTAGAGACAGGGTCCACTACAATGAGCAGTTCCTC.

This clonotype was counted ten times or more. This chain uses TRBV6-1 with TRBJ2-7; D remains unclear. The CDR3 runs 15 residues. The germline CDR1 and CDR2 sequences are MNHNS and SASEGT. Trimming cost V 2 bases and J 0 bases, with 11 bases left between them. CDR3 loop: CASSEYRHSSYEQYF. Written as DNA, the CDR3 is TGTGCCAGCAGTGAATATCGACACAGCTCCTACGAGCAGTACTTC.

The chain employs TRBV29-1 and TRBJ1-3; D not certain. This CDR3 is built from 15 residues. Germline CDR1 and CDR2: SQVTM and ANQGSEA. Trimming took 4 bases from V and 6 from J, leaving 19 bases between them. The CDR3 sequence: CSVGGSTDSENTIYF. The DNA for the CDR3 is TGCAGCGTTGGAGGTAGTACAGACTCCGAAAACACCATATATTTT.

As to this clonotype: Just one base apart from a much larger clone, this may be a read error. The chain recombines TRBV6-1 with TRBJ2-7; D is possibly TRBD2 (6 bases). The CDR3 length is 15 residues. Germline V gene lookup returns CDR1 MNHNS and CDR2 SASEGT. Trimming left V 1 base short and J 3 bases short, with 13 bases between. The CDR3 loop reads CASSEVAGSYYEQYF. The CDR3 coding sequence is TGTGCCAGCAGTGAAGTGGCGGGAAGCTACTACGAGCAGTACTTC.